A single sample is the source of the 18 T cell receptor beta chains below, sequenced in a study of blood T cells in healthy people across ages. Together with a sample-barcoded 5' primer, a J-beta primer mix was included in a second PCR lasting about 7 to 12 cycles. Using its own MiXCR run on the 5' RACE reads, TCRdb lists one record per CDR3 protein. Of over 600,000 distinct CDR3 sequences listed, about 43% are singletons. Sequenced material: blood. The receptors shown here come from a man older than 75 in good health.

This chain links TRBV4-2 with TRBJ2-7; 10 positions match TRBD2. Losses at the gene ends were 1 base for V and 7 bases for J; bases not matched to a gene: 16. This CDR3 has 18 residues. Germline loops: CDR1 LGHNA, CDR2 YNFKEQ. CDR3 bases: TGTGCCAGCAGCCAAGGGGCTAGCGGGGGTACCTCCTACAATGAGCAGTACTTC. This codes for CASSQGASGGTSYNEQYF.

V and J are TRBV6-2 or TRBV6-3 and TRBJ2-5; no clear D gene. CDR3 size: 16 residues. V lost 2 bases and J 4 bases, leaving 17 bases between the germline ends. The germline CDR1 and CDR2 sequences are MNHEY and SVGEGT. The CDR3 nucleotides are TGTGCCAGCAGTTACACTCCTTGGCAAGTGGCAGAGACCCAGTACTTC. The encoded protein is CASSYTPWQVAETQYF.

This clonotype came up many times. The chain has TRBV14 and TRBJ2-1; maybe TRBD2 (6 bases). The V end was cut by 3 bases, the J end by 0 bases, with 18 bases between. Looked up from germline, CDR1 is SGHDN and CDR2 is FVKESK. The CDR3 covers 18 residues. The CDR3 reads CASSQPTTSPPSYNEQFF. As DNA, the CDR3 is TGTGCCAGCAGCCAGCCGACCACTAGCCCCCCCTCCTACAATGAGCAGTTCTTC.

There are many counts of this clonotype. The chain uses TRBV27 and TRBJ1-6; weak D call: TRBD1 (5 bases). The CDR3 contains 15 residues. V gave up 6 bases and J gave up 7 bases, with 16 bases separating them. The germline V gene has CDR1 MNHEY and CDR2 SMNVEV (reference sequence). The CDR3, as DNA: TGTGCCAGCAGGGGTCGACAGAATGTGAATTCACCCCTCCACTTT. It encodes CASRGRQNVNSPLHF.

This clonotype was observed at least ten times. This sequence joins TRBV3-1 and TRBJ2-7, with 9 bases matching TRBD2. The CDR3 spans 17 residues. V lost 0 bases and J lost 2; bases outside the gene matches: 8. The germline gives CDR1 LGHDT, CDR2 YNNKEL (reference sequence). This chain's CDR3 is CASSQDSLAGYTYEQYF. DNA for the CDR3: TGTGCCAGCAGCCAAGACTCCCTAGCGGGATACACCTACGAGCAGTACTTC.

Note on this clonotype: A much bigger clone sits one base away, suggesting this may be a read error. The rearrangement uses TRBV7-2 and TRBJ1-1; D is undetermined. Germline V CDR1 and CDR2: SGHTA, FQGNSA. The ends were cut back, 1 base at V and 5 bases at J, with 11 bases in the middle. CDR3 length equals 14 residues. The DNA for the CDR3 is TGTGCCAGCAGCTTAGATCCGGGGAAGACTGAAGCTTTCTTT. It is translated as CASSLDPGKTEAFF. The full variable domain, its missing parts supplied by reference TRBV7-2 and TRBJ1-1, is GAGVSQSPSNKVTEKGKDVELRCDPISGHTALYWYRQSLGQGLEFLIYFQGNSAPDKSGLPSDRFSAERTGGSVSTLTIQRTQQEDSAVYLCASSLDPGKTEAFFGQGTRLTVV.

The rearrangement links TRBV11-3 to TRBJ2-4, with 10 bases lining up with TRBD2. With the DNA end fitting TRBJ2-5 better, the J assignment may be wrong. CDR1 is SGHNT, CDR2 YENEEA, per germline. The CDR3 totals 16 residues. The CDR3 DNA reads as TGTGCCAGCAGCGCTAATGGACAGCGGGAGGGGGAGACCCAGTACTTC. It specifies CASSANGQREGETQYF.

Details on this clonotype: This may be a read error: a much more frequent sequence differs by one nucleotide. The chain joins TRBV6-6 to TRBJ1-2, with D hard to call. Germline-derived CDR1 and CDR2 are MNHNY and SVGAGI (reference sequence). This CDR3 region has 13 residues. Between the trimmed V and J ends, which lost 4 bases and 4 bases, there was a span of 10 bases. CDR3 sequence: CASSSERFYGYTF. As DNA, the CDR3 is TGTGCCAGCAGTTCCGAACGGTTCTATGGCTACACCTTC.

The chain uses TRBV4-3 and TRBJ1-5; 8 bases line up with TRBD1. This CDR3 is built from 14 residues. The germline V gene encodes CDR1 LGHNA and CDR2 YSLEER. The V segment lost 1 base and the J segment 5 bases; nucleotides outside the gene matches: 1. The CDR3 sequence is CASSQGGQDQPQHF. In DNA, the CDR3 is TGCGCCAGCAGCCAAGGGGGACAGGATCAGCCCCAGCATTTT.

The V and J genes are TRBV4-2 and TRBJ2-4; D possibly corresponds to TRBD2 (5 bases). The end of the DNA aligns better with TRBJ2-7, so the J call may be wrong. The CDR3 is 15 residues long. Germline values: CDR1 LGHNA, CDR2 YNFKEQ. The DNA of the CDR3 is TGTGCCAGCAGCCCTCTAGTGAGACGGGGTTACGAGCAGTACTTC. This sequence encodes CASSPLVRRGYEQYF.

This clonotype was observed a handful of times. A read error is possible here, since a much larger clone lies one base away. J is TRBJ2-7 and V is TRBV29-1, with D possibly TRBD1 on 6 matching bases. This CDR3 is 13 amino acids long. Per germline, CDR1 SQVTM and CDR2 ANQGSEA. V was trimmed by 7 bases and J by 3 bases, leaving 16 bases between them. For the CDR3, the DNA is TGCAGCGGTGGCCAGGGGCCCGTCTACGAGCAGTACTTC. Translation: CSGGQGPVYEQYF.

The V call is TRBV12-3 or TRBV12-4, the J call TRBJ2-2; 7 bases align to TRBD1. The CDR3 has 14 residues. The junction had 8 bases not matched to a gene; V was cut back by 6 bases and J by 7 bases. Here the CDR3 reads CASREQGLFGELFF. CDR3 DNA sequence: TGTGCCAGCAGAGAACAGGGGTTGTTCGGGGAGCTGTTTTTT.

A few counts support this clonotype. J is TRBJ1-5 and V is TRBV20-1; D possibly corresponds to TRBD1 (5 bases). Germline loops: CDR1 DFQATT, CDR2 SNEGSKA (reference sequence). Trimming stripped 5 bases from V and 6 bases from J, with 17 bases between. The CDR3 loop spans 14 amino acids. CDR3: CSASGDGGSQPQHF. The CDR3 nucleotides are TGCAGTGCTTCTGGCGACGGGGGAAGTCAGCCCCAGCATTTT.

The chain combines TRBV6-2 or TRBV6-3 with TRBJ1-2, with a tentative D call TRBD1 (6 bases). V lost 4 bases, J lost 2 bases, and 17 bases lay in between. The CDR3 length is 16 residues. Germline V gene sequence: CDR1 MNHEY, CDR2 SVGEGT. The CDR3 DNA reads TGTGCCAGCAGTTCACACCGGGACACCCTAAACTATGGCTACACCTTC. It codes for CASSSHRDTLNYGYTF.

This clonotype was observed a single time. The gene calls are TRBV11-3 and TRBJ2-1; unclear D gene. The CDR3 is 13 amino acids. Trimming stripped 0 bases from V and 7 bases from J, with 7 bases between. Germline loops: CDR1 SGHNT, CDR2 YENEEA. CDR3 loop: CASSLDRTNEQFF. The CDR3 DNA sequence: TGTGCCAGCAGCTTAGATAGGACGAATGAGCAGTTCTTC. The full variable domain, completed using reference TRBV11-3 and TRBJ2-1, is EAGVVQSPRYKIIEKKQPVAFWCNPISGHNTLYWYLQNLGQGPELLIRYENEEAVDDSQLPKDRFSAERLKGVDSTLKIQPAELGDSAVYLCASSLDRTNEQFFGPGTRLTVL.

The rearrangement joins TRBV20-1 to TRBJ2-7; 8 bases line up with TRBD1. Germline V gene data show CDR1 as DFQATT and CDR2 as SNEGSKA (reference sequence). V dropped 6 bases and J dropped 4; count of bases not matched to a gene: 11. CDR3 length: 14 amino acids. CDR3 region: CSARQGSNSYEQYF. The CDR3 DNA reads TGCAGTGCAAGACAGGGGTCCAATTCTTACGAGCAGTACTTC.

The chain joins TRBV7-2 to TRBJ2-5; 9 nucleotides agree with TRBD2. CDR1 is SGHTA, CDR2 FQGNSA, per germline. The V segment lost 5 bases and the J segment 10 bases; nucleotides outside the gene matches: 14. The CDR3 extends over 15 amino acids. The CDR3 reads CASSPSPPSGENQYF. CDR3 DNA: TGTGCCAGCAGCCCATCCCCCCCTAGCGGGGAAAACCAGTACTTC.

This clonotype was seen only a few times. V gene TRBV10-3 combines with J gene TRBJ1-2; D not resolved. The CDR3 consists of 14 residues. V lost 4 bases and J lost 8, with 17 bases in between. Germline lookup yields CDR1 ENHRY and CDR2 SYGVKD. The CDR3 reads CAISVSPQRQGYTF. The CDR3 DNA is TGTGCCATCAGTGTCTCCCCACAAAGGCAGGGCTACACCTTC.